The 16 T cell receptor beta chains given below trace back to one sample, sequenced in a study of glioma-infiltrating T cells. Using RNA template, CDR3s of TCR alpha and beta were amplified with iRepertoire arm-PCR. One entry per CDR3 protein, called by TCRdb with MiXCR from the multiplex PCR reads. The sample yields approximately 120,000 distinct CDR3 sequences, roughly 24% seen once. Sequenced input: glioma tissue, nonneoplastic brain tissue, or PBMCs (not recorded which). Receptor source: a human donor with low-grade glioma or glioblastoma, undergoing nonglioma brain surgery, or in good health (not recorded which).

This clonotype has ten or more counts. The chain combines TRBV20-1 with TRBJ2-5; TRBD1 might be the D (6 bases). The germline V and J ends were trimmed by 5 bases and 5 bases, with 15 bases remaining between them. The CDR3 runs 13 residues. The germline V gene has CDR1 DFQATT and CDR2 SNEGSKA (reference sequence). This CDR3 is CSAETRGSETQYF. The CDR3, as DNA: TGCAGTGCTGAGACAAGGGGGTCGGAGACCCAGTACTTC.

V is TRBV5-4 and J is TRBJ1-2; no definite D call. There are 13 residues in the CDR3. Germline V gene sequence: CDR1 SGHNT, CDR2 YYREEE (reference sequence). V lost 0 bases and J 6 bases, leaving 9 bases between the germline ends. The CDR3 reads CASSLAAMNGYTF. The CDR3 nucleotides read TGTGCCAGCAGCTTGGCCGCCATGAATGGCTACACCTTC.

This clonotype was seen many times. The chain recombines TRBV14 with TRBJ2-7, with 10 bases identical to TRBD1. The J segment lost 3 bases and the V segment lost 4 bases, leaving 3 bases of the junction unmatched. This CDR3 is built from 14 residues. Germline assignment: CDR1 SGHDN and CDR2 FVKESK. As DNA, the CDR3 is TGTGCCAGCAGCCCCGGGGACAGGGGCTACGAGCAGTACTTC. It specifies CASSPGDRGYEQYF.

Only one count was recorded for this clonotype. A much larger clone lies one base from this, so it may be a read error. The chain links TRBV7-6 to TRBJ2-7; D may be TRBD1 (7 bases). The ends were cut back, 5 bases at V and 2 bases at J, with 19 bases in the middle. The V gene's germline CDR1 is SGHVS and CDR2 FNYEAQ. This CDR3 is built from 16 residues. The CDR3 DNA reads TGTGCCAGCAGCCCATTCCAGGGGGAGGTCACCTACGAGCAGTACTTC. This codes for CASSPFQGEVTYEQYF.

This clonotype has at least ten counts. This sequence joins TRBV7-2 and TRBJ1-2; D is possibly TRBD1 (6 bases). CDR3 length: 15 residues. V lost 5 bases, J lost 4 bases, and 17 bases lay in between. Germline-derived CDR1 and CDR2 are SGHTA and FQGNSA. Here the CDR3 DNA reads TGTGCCAGCAGCCCGGGACCGGGACACCCCTATGGCTACACCTTC. Translated: CASSPGPGHPYGYTF.

Turning to this clonotype: A much bigger clone sits one base away, suggesting this may be a read error. The chain recombines TRBV28 with TRBJ2-2; D gene unclear. The length of the CDR3 is 16 residues. CDR1 MDHEN and CDR2 SYDVKM come from the germline V gene. The V end was cut by 4 bases, the J end by 0 bases, with 12 bases between. Here the CDR3 DNA reads TGTGCCAGCAGTTACCGCCTCCCCACGAACACCGGGGAGCTGTTTTTT. It translates to CASSYRLPTNTGELFF.

Ten or more counts support this clonotype. The V gene is TRBV29-1, the J gene TRBJ2-5; TRBD1 aligns across 7 bases. This CDR3 region has 14 residues. Per germline, CDR1 SQVTM and CDR2 ANQGSEA. Trimming at V came to 3 bases and at J to 4 bases, leaving 8 bases not matched to a gene. This CDR3 reads CSVDSGQYRETQYF. CDR3 DNA sequence: TGCAGCGTTGACTCGGGACAGTATAGAGAGACCCAGTACTTC.

This clonotype was seen many times. This chain links TRBV7-2 with TRBJ2-1, with 9 bases that match TRBD2. In germline, CDR1 is SGHTA, CDR2 FQGNSA. V trimming: 5 bases; J trimming: 9 bases; junction bases outside the gene matches: 11. The CDR3 loop spans 15 amino acids. Written as DNA, the CDR3 is TGTGCCAGCAGCCCTCCGGGACTAGCTTCTTCTGAGCAGTTCTTC. Translated, it gives CASSPPGLASSEQFF.

This clonotype showed up many times. The rearrangement links TRBV7-6 to TRBJ2-1; 9 nucleotides align to TRBD1. Germline loops: CDR1 SGHVS, CDR2 FNYEAQ. CDR3 length: 15 amino acids. Trimming cost V 5 bases and J 8 bases; bases outside gene matches: 10. The CDR3, as DNA: TGTGCCAGCAGCCCTGGACAGGGGACGGTGGATGAGCAGTTCTTC. Protein: CASSPGQGTVDEQFF.

This rearrangement joins TRBV4-2 to TRBJ2-7, with 7 bases aligning to TRBD1. Trimming removed 4 bases from V and 0 bases from J; junction bases left unmatched: 6. The CDR3 has 15 amino acids. CDR1 is LGHNA, CDR2 YNFKEQ, per germline. CDR3 nucleotides: TGTGCCAGCAGCCCCCAGACAGGGAGCTCCTACGAGCAGTACTTC. It translates to CASSPQTGSSYEQYF.

The chain uses TRBV4-1 and TRBJ2-1, with 7 positions matching TRBD2. The germline gives CDR1 MGHRA, CDR2 YSYEKL. V was pared by 2 bases and J by 10 bases, with 11 bases of the junction left unmatched. The CDR3 has 15 residues. CDR3 in DNA: TGCGCCAGCAGCCAAACCGGGACTATCGGGAAAGAGCAGTTCTTC. It specifies CASSQTGTIGKEQFF.

This clonotype was found many times. The chain combines TRBV2 with TRBJ2-1, with D possibly being TRBD1 or TRBD2 (7 bases each). There are 14 residues in the CDR3. V was shortened by 6 bases and J by 4 bases, with 13 bases between the two germline ends. Germline V gives CDR1 SNHLY, CDR2 FYNNEI. Here the CDR3 DNA reads TGTGCCAGCAGACCAGGGGGGGCTTACAATGAGCAGTTCTTC. Its translation is CASRPGGAYNEQFF.

This clonotype was seen a few times. CDR3 loop: CASSRIWGGSSYNEQFF. DNA for the CDR3: TGTGCCAGCAGCCGTATTTGGGGCGGCAGCTCCTACAATGAGCAGTTCTTC. The gene calls are TRBV3-1 and TRBJ2-1, with a possible D match to TRBD1 (5 bases). Germline values: CDR1 LGHDT, CDR2 YNNKEL (reference sequence). The length of the CDR3 is 17 residues. The V end was cut by 4 bases, the J end by 0 bases, with 16 bases between.

This clonotype was recorded at least ten times. This chain's CDR3 is CASERGPWTEAFF. CDR3 nucleotide sequence: TGTGCCAGCGAGCGGGGACCTTGGACTGAAGCTTTCTTT. The chain joins TRBV2 to TRBJ1-1; weak D call: TRBD1 (5 bases). The CDR3 covers 13 residues. The germline V gene has CDR1 SNHLY and CDR2 FYNNEI. Between the trimmed V and J ends, which lost 8 bases and 5 bases, there was a span of 15 bases.

The gene calls are TRBV3-1 and TRBJ2-7; 7 bases line up with TRBD2. The junction had 15 bases not matched to a gene; V was cut back by 3 bases and J by 7 bases. CDR1 LGHDT and CDR2 YNNKEL come from the germline V gene (reference sequence). The CDR3 loop spans 16 amino acids. The CDR3 sequence: CASSHRGAAGAGEQYF. DNA of the CDR3: TGTGCCAGCAGCCATCGAGGGGCGGCGGGAGCGGGGGAGCAGTACTTC.

In this sample, this clonotype turned up once. The junction shows a germline mismatch at one end, possibly a read error. Written as DNA, the CDR3 is TGTGCCAGCAGCCAAGATTCAGGCTCTGGGGCCAACGCCCTGACTTTC. Encoded protein: CASSQDSGSGANALTF. The gene calls are TRBV4-2 and TRBJ2-6, with a tentative D call TRBD1 (5 bases). From germline, CDR1 is LGHNA and CDR2 YNFKEQ. CDR3 length: 16 amino acids.